This TCR beta chain stems from a study of blood T cells in healthy people across ages. This CDR3 is 15 amino acids long. The V and J ends lost 5 bases and 5 bases, in that order; junction bases with no gene match: 5. Germline loops: CDR1 SGHAT, CDR2 FQDESV (reference sequence). For the second PCR, which ran for 7 to 11 cycles, a sample-barcoded 5' primer and a J-beta primer mix were used. One entry per CDR3 protein, called by TCRdb with MiXCR from the 5' RACE reads. The sample holds around 970,000 distinct CDR3 sequences, 51% seen once. Samples each yielded at least 5 micrograms of total RNA. The clonotype was recovered from a woman in her fifties or sixties in good health. The chain combines TRBV11-1 with TRBJ2-1; 11 nucleotides line up with TRBD2. The specimen was blood. The CDR3, as DNA: TGTGCCAGCAGCCCGGGACTAGCGGCAAACAATGAGCAGTTCTTC. Protein sequence: CASSPGLAANNEQFF.